The source of this TCR beta chain is a study of a mutant IDH1 vaccine in newly diagnosed glioma. Across the study: The sex distribution of treated patients was 62.5% male and roughly 38% female, with a mean age of roughly 40 years. It was at week 35 that visit V12 occurred, and at week 47 that visit V13 did.

The repertoire was sequenced with immunoSEQ multiplex PCR; TCRdb's copy has only in-frame clones and lacks some. The sample includes roughly 32,000 clones, 60% to 80% of them seen just once. A word on this clone: Its antigen is still unknown.

As to time point: week 35, safety follow-up. All doses held 300 ug of mutant IDH1 20-mer peptide, with topical imiquimod. Germline V CDR1 and CDR2: SEHNR, FQNEAQ (reference sequence). The CDR3 has 16 amino acids. V was pared by 5 bases and J by 5 bases, with 18 bases between. This TCR derives from a woman aged 30 to 39 with glioma. Some clones in this sample may be carry-over from other donors' samples. This chain uses TRBV7-9 with TRBJ1-4, with a tentative D call TRBD1 (5 bases). The sample consisted of PBMCs, taken from a glioma patient whose treatment included an IDH1 peptide vaccine. The CDR3, as DNA: TGTGCCAGCAGCACCCCCATCGACAGTGACAATGAAAAACTGTTTTTT. Its protein is CASSTPIDSDNEKLFF.